This T cell receptor (beta chain) derives from a study of OX40 agonist ivuxolimab in advanced cancers. Clones were read by immunoSEQ multiplex PCR, and TCRdb kept only the in-frame ones, dropping some. The sample has about 61,000 clones, approximately 81% seen once; the top ten hold less than 0.55%. This CDR3 is 14 amino acids long. V lost 6 bases to trimming and J lost 0 bases, with 12 bases between them. The V gene's germline CDR1 is KGHSH and CDR2 LQKENI. Source: CD4+ or CD8+ T cells sorted from blood, taken in a trial of the OX40 agonist ivuxolimab. The chain employs TRBV18 and TRBJ2-7, with unresolved D. The origin of this receptor is an adult with an advanced solid tumor such as melanoma, head and neck, liver or kidney cancer. This chain's CDR3 is CASSLKKDSYEQYF. The DNA of the CDR3 is TGTGCCAGCTCCCTCAAGAAAGACTCCTACGAGCAGTACTTC.